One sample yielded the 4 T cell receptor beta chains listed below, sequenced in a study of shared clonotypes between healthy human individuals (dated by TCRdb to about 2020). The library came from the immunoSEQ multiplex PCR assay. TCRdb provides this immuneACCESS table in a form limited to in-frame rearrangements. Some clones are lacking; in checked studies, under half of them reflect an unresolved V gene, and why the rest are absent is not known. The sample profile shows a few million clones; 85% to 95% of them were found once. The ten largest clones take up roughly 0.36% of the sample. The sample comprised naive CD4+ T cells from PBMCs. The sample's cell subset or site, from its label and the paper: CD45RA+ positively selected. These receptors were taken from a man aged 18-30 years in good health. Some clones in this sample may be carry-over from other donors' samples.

CDR3 coding DNA: TGTGCCAGCAGTTCAAACCGGGACAGGGGGCTTTATGGCTACACCTTC. Translation gives CASSSNRDRGLYGYTF. The rearrangement links TRBV28 to TRBJ1-2, with 12 bases that match TRBD1. Per the germline V gene, CDR1 is MDHEN and CDR2 is SYDVKM. Losses at the gene ends were 4 bases for V and 5 bases for J; bases not matched to a gene: 8. This CDR3 contains 16 residues.

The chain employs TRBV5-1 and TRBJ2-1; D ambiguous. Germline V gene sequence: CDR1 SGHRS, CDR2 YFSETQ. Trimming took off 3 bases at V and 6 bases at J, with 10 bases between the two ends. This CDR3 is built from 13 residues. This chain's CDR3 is CASSSYRSNEQFF. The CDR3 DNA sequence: TGCGCCAGCAGCTCTTACCGTAGCAATGAGCAGTTCTTC.

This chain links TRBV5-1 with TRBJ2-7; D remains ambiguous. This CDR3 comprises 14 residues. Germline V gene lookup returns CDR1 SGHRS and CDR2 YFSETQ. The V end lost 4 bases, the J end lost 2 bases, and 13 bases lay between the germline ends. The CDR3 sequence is CASSDLVTTYEQYF. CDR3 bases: TGCGCCAGCAGCGACCTGGTAACGACCTACGAGCAGTACTTC.

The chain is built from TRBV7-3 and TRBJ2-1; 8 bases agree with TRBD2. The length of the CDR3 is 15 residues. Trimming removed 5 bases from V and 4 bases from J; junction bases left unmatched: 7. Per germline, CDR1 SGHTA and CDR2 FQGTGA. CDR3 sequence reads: CASSVNLAGYNEQFF. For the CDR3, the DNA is TGTGCCAGCAGCGTCAACCTAGCGGGTTACAATGAGCAGTTCTTC. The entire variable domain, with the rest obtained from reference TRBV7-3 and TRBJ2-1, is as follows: GAGVSQTPSNKVTEKGKYVELRCDPISGHTALYWYRQSLGQGPEFLIYFQGTGAADDSGLPNDRFFAVRPEGSVSTLKIQRTERGDSAVYLCASSVNLAGYNEQFFGPGTRLTVL.